This note documents a single T cell receptor beta chain sequence. Its specificity is not known. The repertoire was sequenced with immunoSEQ multiplex PCR; TCRdb's copy has only in-frame clones and lacks some. Among roughly 100,000 clones listed, 90% were seen once. This specimen belongs to a study of OX40 agonist ivuxolimab in advanced cancers. Whole-study context: Antecedent anti-PD-1, anti-PD-L1 or anti-CTLA-4 therapy was permissible, with under 50% having received some.

Patients with a history of autoimmune disease or on systemic immunosuppression were excluded. The V segment lost 4 bases and the J segment 4 bases; nucleotides outside the gene matches: 11. The CDR3 runs to 16 residues. Germline CDR1 and CDR2: SGHRS and YFSETQ. General study points: The antigens recognized by the expanded peripheral T cells, that is their antigen specificity, were not determined.

The TCR was taken from an adult with an advanced solid tumor such as melanoma, head and neck, liver or kidney cancer. The genes are TRBV5-1 and TRBJ2-1, with 7 bases fitting TRBD2. Here the sequenced sample was CD4+ or CD8+ T cells sorted from blood, taken in a trial of the OX40 agonist ivuxolimab. This CDR3 is CASSLTSGTGYNEQFF. Written as DNA, the CDR3 is TGCGCCAGCAGCCTTACCAGCGGGACGGGGTACAATGAGCAGTTCTTC.